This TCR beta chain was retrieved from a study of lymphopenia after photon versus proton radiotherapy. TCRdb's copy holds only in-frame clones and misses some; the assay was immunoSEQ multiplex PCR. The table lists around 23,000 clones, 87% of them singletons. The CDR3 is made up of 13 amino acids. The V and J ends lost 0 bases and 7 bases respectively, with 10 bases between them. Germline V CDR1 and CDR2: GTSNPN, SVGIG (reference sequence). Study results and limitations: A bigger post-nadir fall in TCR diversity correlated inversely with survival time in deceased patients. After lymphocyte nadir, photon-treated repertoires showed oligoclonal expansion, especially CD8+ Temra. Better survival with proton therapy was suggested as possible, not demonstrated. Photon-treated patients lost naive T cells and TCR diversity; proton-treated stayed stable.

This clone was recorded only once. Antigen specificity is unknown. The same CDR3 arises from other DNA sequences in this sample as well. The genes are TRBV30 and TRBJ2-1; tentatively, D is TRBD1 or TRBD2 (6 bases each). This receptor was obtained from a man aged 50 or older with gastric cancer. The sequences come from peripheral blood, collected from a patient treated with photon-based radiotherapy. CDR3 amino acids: CAWSVGGYNEQFF. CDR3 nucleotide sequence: TGTGCCTGGAGTGTAGGGGGGTATAATGAGCAGTTCTTC. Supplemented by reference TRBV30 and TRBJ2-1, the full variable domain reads SQTIHQWPATLVQPVGSPLSLECTVEGTSNPNLYWYRQAAGRGLQLLFYSVGIGQISSEVPQNLSASRPQDRQFILSSKKLLLSDSGFYLCAWSVGGYNEQFFGPGTRLTVL.